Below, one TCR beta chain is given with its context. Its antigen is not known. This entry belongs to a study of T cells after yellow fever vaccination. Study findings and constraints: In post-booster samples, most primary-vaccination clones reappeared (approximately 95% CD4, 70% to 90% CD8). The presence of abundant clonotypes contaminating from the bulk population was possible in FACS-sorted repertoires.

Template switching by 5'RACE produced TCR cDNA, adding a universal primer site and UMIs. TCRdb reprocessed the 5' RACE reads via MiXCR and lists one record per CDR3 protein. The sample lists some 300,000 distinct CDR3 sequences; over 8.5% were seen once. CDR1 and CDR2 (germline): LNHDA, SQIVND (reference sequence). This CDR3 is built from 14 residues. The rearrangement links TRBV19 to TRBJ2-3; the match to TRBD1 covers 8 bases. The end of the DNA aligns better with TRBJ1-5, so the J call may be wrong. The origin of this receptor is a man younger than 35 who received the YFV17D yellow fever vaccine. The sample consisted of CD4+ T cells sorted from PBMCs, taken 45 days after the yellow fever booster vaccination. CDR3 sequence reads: CASSIAGGENTQHF. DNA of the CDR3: TGTGCCAGTAGTATCGCAGGGGGCGAGAATACGCAGCATTTT.